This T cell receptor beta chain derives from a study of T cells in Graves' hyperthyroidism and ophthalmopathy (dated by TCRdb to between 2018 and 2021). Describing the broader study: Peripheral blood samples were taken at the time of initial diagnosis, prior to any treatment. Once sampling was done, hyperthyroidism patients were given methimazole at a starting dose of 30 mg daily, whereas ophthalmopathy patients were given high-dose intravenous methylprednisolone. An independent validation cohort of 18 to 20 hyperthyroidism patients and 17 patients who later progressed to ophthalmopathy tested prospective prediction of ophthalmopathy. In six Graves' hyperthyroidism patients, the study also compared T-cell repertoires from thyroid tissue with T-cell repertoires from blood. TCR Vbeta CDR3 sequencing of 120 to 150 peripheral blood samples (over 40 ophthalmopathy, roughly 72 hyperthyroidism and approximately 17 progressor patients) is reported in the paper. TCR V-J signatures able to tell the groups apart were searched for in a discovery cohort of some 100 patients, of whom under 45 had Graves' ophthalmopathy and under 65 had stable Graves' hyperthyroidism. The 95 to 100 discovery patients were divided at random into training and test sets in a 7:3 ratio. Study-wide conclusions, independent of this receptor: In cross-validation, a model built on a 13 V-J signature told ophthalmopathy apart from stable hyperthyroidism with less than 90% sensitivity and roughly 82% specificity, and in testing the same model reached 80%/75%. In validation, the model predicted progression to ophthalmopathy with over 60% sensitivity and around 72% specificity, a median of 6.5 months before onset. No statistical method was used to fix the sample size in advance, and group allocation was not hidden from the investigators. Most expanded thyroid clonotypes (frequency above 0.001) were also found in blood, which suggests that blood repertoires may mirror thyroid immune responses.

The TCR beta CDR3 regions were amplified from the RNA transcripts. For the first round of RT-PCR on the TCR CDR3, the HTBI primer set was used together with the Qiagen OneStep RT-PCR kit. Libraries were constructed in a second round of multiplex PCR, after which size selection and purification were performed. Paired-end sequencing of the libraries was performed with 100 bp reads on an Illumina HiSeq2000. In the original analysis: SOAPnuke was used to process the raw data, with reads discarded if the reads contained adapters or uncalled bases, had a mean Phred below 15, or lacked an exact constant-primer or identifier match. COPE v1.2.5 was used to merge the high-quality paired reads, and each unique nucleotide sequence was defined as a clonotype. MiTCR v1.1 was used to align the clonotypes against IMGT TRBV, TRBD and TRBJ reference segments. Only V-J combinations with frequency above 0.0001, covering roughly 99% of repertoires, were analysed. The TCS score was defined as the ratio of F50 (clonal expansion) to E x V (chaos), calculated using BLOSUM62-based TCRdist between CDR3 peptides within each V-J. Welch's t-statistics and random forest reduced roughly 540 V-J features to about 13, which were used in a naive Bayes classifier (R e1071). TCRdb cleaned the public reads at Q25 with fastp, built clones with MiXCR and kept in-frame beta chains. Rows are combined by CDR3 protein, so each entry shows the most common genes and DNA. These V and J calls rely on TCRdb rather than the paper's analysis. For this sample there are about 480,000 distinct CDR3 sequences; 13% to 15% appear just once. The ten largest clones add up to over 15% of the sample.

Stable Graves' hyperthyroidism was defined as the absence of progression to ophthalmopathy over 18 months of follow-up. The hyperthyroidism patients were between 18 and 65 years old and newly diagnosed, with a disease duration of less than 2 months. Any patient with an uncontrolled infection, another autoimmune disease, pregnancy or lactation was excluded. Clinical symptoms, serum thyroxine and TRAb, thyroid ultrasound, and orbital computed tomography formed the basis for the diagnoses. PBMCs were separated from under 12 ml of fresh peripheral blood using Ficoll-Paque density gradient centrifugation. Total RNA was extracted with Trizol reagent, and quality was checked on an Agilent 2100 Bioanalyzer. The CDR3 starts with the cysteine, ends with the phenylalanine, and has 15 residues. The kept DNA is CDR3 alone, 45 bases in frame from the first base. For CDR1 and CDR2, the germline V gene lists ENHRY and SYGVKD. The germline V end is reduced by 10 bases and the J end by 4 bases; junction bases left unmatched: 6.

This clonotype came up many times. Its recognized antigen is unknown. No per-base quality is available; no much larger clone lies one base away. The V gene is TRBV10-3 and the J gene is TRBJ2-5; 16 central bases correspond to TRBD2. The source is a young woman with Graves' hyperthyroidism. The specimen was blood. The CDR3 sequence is CATGTSGRALETQYF. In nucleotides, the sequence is TGTGCCACCGGGACTAGCGGGAGGGCCTTAGAGACCCAGTACTTC.